This T cell receptor (beta chain) stems from a study of identifying expanded T cells in peripheral blood (dated by TCRdb to between 2018 and 2021). About the study as a whole: Technical replicates were generated by sequencing separate aliquots of the same genomic DNA pool, with four replicates compared pairwise. What the research found in general, with its limitations: The beta-binomial model significantly reduced the number of clones called differentially abundant and the false-positive rate across all healthy-donor time intervals. The authors expected biological variance in healthy repertoires might increase further over much longer intervals such as months to years. Around 1.2 differentially abundant clones were flagged by the binomial model between technical replicates, whereas about 16.4 and 19 were flagged over roughly two weeks and four weeks, respectively. Across all healthy donors, variance in clone template counts between roughly 2-week samples was found to increase significantly with total template count.

The CDR1 and CDR2 encoded by the germline V gene are SGDLS and YYNGEE. V is clipped by 4 bases and J by 1 base, and the sequence between their germline boundaries is 13 bases long. The CDR3 has 15 amino acids, counting the end cysteine and phenylalanine. Only the CDR3 part of the read is kept: 45 bases, read in frame from the first base. The immunoSEQ Assay, which relies on bias-controlled multiplex PCR amplification of genomic DNA, was used to profile TCRbeta CDR3 regions. The authors processed their data as follows. The absolute abundance of each unique TCRbeta CDR3 region was quantified after sequences were collapsed and filtered. Differential abundance was tested with two models: a binomial (Fisher-equivalent) model and a beta-binomial model that adds time-dependent variance fitted from healthy donors. Clones with fewer than 5 combined templates were removed, and a clone was called differentially abundant if the clone's Benjamini-Hochberg FDR was below 0.01. The form v = (b*log(k)+a)^2 was used to model beta-binomial variance as a function of total template count across the two samples. What TCRdb holds here is the immuneACCESS table cut down to in-frame rearrangements. Part of the clones is not present; checked against another copy, under half of the missing clones reflect an unresolved V gene, and the others are unexplained. V, J and clone size are those of that table, while D and trimming were read from the DNA. This sample is represented by about 52,000 clones; roughly 80% of them were singletons. Of the sample, 12% to 15% is held by the ten largest clones.

In regard to this clone: The antigen it binds to is not known. Per-base quality was not reported, and no clone a single base away is much larger than it.

No immune events such as infections were documented for the healthy donors during the collection period. Healthy-donor blood repertoires served as a training cohort to calibrate time-dependent variance in a beta-binomial model of T-cell clone differential abundance. The training cohort comprised roughly ten healthy donors, 3 female and 7 male. The donors were between roughly 25 and 70 years old, with an average age of roughly 40 years. Obtained from a commercial supplier, whole blood was collected from each healthy donor at three time points set around two weeks apart. Genomic DNA was extracted from unsorted whole blood for immunosequencing.

The sequenced material came from blood. The clonotype comes from a person aged 18 to 70 in good health. The V and J genes are TRBV9 and TRBJ2-3; TRBD2 is a weak D gene call, 5 bases matching. The nucleotide sequence is TGTGCCAGCAGCCCTCCCGGGATTGGCACAGATACGCAGTATTTT. Its translation reads: CASSPPGIGTDTQYF.